Sequencing of this T cell receptor beta chain was carried out in a study of blood T cell repertoires in COVID-19. Turning to the study itself: Some COVID-19 samples were acute and others convalescent; all came from the United States, Italy and Spain.

The cohort comprised adults aged about 18 to 100 years residing in approximately 25 US areas. In the original processing: Estimates of nucleated cell counts were drawn from the amplification of reference gene primers. This table comes from immunoSEQ multiplex PCR, and its TCRdb copy is limited to in-frame clones, with some not included. V and J calls plus clone size are reproduced from that table; the DNA served to infer D and trimming. The sample holds 150,000 to 200,000 clones, roughly 82% seen once. The origin of this receptor is a man aged 45-60 years who had recovered from COVID-19. The specimen sequenced was PBMCs or T cells enriched from blood (not recorded which).

CDR3 coding DNA: TGTGCCAGCAGTTTAGGGGGGGCATATGGCTACACCTTC. As protein: CASSLGGAYGYTF. The chain employs TRBV28 and TRBJ1-2, with D possibly being TRBD1 (6 bases). Trimming pared 2 bases from V and 5 bases from J, leaving 9 bases between. Germline values: CDR1 MDHEN, CDR2 SYDVKM. This CDR3 has 13 amino acids.